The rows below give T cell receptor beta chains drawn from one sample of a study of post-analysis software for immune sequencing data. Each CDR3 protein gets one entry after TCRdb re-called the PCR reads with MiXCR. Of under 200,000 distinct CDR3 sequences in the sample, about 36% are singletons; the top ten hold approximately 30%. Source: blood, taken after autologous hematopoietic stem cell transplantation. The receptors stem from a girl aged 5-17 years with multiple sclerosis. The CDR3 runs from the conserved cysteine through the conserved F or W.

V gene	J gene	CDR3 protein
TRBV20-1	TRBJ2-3	CSASPSTDTQYF
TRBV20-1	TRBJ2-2	CSAQRRGLAAGELFF
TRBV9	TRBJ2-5	CASSLGAGGETQYF
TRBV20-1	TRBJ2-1	CSASFPRTGVYNEQFF
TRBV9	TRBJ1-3	CASSPWNSGNTIYF
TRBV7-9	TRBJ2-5	CASSSTGGRETQYF
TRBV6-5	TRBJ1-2	CASSYSKRNYGYTF
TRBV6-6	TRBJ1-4	CASSFLPGQGDEKLFF
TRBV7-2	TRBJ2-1	CASRPTAGVSSYNEQFF
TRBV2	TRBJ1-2	CASTEWGQGRGGYTF
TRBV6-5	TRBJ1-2	CASSSSLTAGRGGYTF
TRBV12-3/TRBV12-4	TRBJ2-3	CASSLLSGITDTQYF
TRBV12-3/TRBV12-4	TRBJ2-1	CASSFGQIYNEQFF
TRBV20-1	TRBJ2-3	CSAEAADHTDTQYF
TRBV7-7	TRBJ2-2	CASSPGQMNTGELFF
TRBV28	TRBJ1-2	CASSSPGQGRHGYTF
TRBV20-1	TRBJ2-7	CSARDGVAGVNIYEQYF
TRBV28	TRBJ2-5	CASRGTSGSETQYF
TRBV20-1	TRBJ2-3	CSASRDGTDTQYF
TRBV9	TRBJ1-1	CASSPRGENTEAFF
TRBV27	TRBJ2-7	CASSLGLKFSFYEQYF
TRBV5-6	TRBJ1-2	CASSLGQGAEGYTF
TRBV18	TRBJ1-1	CASSPLGSNTEAFF
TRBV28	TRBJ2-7	CASTQPGLGSYEQYF
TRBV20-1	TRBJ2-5	CSARDRSSGPETQYF
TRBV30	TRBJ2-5	CAWTKLAGGSEQYF
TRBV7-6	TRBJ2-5	CASSLGLAGETQYF
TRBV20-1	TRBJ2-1	CSALRRARDHNEQFF
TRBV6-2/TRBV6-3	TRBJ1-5	CASSYSIGLGNQPQHF
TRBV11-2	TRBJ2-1	CASSLGNRASHEQFF
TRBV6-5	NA	CASSYSKAYEQYF
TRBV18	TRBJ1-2	CASSEEAGRSYGYTF
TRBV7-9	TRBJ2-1	CASSPLAGGNYNEQFF
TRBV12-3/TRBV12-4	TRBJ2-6	CASISLGANVLTF
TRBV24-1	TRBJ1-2	CATQGYRDYGYTF
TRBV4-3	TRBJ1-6	CASSLAGNSPLHF
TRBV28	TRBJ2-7	CASSVAGQSYEQYF
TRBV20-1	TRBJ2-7	CSARLGGSLGEQYF
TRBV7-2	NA	CASSSRVWTGTSYNEQYF
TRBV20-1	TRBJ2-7	CSATRTSGGYEQYF
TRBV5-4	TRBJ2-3	CASTPSGTSGDTQYF
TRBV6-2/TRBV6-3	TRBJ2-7	CASSGDYSYEQYF
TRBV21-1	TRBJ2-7	CASSKQTGRRLYF
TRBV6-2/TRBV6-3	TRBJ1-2	CASSSNSYYGYTF
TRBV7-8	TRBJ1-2	CASSPRTITNYGYTF
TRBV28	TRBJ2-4	CASSFFRADQNIQYF
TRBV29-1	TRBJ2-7	CSVEAFGQGVGEQYF
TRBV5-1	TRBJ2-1	CASSSGLAGGLRNNEQFF
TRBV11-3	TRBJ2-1	CASSLVRRLAGGPAENEQFF
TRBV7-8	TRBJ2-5	CASSSPGYLQETQYF
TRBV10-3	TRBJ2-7	CATWEGSGLQSYEQYF
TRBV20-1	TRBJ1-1	CSAPWGQGVTEAFF
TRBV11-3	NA	CASSLNWGFHEQYF
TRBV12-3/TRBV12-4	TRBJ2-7	CASSLHPYEQYF
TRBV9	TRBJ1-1	CASSVAQGWTEAFF